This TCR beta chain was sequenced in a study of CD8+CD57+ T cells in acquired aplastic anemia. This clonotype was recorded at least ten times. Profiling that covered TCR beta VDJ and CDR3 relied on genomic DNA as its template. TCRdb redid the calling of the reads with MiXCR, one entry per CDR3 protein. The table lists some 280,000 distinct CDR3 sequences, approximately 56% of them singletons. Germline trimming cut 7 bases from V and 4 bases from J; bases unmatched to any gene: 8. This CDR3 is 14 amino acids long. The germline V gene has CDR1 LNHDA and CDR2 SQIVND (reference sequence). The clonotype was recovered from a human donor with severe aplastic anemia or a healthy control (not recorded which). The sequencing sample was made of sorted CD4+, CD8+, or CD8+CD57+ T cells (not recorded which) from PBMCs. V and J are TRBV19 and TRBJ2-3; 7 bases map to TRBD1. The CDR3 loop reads CASNARQGADTQYF. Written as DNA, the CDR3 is TGTGCCAGTAATGCGAGACAGGGCGCAGATACGCAGTATTTT.